Reported below is one T cell receptor (beta chain). The antigen remains unidentified. This sample was included in a study of OX40 agonist ivuxolimab in advanced cancers. Study-level findings and limits: There were also nonresponders showing low normalized T-cell clonal expansion. Expanded clones belonging to CD8+ T cells outnumbered, on average, those of CD4+.

Generated by immunoSEQ multiplex PCR, the TCRdb table keeps only in-frame clones and is missing some. The table shows 50,000 to 80,000 clones, with around 93% occurring only once. This specimen was CD4+ or CD8+ T cells sorted from blood, taken in a trial of the OX40 agonist ivuxolimab. This sequence originates from an adult with an advanced solid tumor such as melanoma, head and neck, liver or kidney cancer.

CDR3 in amino acids: CASSLVGIQPQHF. CDR3 coding DNA: TGTGCCAGCAGCCTAGTGGGGATTCAGCCCCAGCATTTT. The chain combines TRBV7-8 with TRBJ1-5; D is ambiguous. V was pared by 5 bases and J by 6 bases, with 11 bases between. The length of the CDR3 is 13 residues. Germline lookup yields CDR1 SGHVS and CDR2 FQNEAQ.